Following are 7 T cell receptor beta chains from one sample sequenced in a study of blood T cells in healthy people across ages. With a J-beta primer mix and a sample-barcoded 5' primer, a second PCR ran 7 to 11 cycles. One entry per CDR3 protein, called by TCRdb with MiXCR from the 5' RACE reads. The table shows about 680,000 distinct CDR3 sequences, with approximately 50% occurring only once. Material for sequencing was blood. The receptors derive from a woman aged 60-75 years in good health.

The genes are TRBV14 and TRBJ2-7, with D maybe TRBD1 (6 bases). V was shortened by 0 bases and J by 1 base, with 13 bases between the two germline ends. CDR1 and CDR2 (germline): SGHDN, FVKESK. This CDR3 spans 16 amino acids. CDR3 in DNA: TGTGCCAGCAGCCAAGATAGGGGGTATGGGTCCTACGAGCAGTACTTC. Protein: CASSQDRGYGSYEQYF. The entire variable domain, with the rest obtained from reference TRBV14 and TRBJ2-7, is as follows: EAGVTQFPSHSVIEKGQTVTLRCDPISGHDNLYWYRRVMGKEIKFLLHFVKESKQDESGMPNNRFLAERTGGTYSTLKVQPAELEDSGVYFCASSQDRGYGSYEQYFGPGTRLTVT.

This clonotype was seen a handful of times. The genes are TRBV4-3 and TRBJ2-6; D unclear. Germline V CDR1 and CDR2: LGHNA, YSLEER. The CDR3 has 15 amino acids. V was trimmed by 0 bases and J by 13 bases, leaving 16 bases between them. The CDR3, as DNA: TGCGCCAGCAGCCAAGATTCCGAAGCTCTGAGGGTCCTGACTTTC. This gives the protein CASSQDSEALRVLTF.

This clonotype appeared a few times. The chain carries TRBV27 and TRBJ1-1, with D perhaps matching TRBD1 (6 bases). CDR1 and CDR2 from the germline V gene are MNHEY and SMNVEV (reference sequence). The CDR3 spans 15 residues. V lost 8 bases and J lost 5, with 21 bases in between. CDR3 DNA: TGTGCCAGCCGAGAGGGGGGGTGGAGAACAACTGAAGCTTTCTTT. Translated, it gives CASREGGWRTTEAFF.

This rearrangement joins TRBV7-2 to TRBJ2-1, with a possible D match to TRBD2 (6 bases). The germline CDR1 and CDR2 sequences are SGHTA and FQGNSA. The ends were cut back, 3 bases at V and 3 bases at J, with 12 bases in the middle. This CDR3 spans 15 amino acids. CDR3 sequence reads: CASSLLGGDYNEQFF. In DNA, the CDR3 is TGTGCCAGCAGCTTGCTGGGGGGAGACTACAATGAGCAGTTCTTC.

This clonotype has more than one count but fewer than ten. The chain has TRBV5-1 and TRBJ2-7; 7 nucleotides agree with TRBD1. CDR1 is SGHRS, CDR2 YFSETQ, per germline. The V and J ends lost 2 bases and 4 bases, in that order; junction bases with no gene match: 6. The CDR3 consists of 14 residues. CDR3 in amino acids: CASSLSGQPYEQYF. The CDR3 DNA reads as TGCGCCAGCAGCTTATCGGGACAGCCTTACGAGCAGTACTTC.

This clonotype was counted between two and nine times. The chain couples TRBV7-2 to TRBJ2-7; a possible D gene is TRBD1 (6 bases). The DNA end is a closer match to TRBJ2-5, so the J assignment may be wrong. Germline CDR1 SGHTA, CDR2 FQGNSA. The CDR3 runs to 17 residues. The chain's CDR3 is CASSQHQGRGEFETQYF. DNA of the CDR3: TGTGCCAGCAGTCAACACCAGGGCAGGGGAGAGTTTGAGACCCAGTACTTC.

This clonotype has only a few counts. The chain has TRBV4-2 and TRBJ1-2, with 7 bases aligning to TRBD1. V shed 6 bases and J 2 bases; nucleotides not matched to a gene: 9. Germline V gene lookup returns CDR1 LGHNA and CDR2 YNFKEQ. The CDR3 extends over 15 amino acids. The CDR3 coding sequence is TGTGCCAGCAGATCGACAGGGAAGATCAACTATGGCTACACCTTC. Its protein is CASRSTGKINYGYTF.